This T cell receptor (beta chain) was sequenced in a study of neurological immune-mediated disorders. Study results and limitations: Expanded clones shared no identical CDR3 amino acid sequences across subjects, which suggested private TCR-beta repertoires in all groups.

This clonotype was counted at least ten times. Its antigen is unidentified. The time point here: longitudinal time-point 1 (baseline). One entry per CDR3 protein, called by TCRdb with MiXCR from the 5' RACE reads. Among about 57,000 distinct CDR3 sequences listed, approximately 11% were seen once. Germline V gene data show CDR1 as SGHRS and CDR2 as YFSETQ. The CDR3 length is 18 residues. J was trimmed by 0 bases and V by 2 bases; bases with no gene match: 7. Sequencing was performed on PBMCs. This chain links TRBV5-1 with TRBJ2-3; 12 bases fit TRBD2. The clonotype originates from a male donor with HTLV-1-associated myelopathy (HAM/TSP). The CDR3 spells CASSFWASGGASTDTQYF. CDR3 coding DNA: TGCGCCAGCAGCTTCTGGGCTAGCGGGGGGGCTAGCACAGATACGCAGTATTTT.